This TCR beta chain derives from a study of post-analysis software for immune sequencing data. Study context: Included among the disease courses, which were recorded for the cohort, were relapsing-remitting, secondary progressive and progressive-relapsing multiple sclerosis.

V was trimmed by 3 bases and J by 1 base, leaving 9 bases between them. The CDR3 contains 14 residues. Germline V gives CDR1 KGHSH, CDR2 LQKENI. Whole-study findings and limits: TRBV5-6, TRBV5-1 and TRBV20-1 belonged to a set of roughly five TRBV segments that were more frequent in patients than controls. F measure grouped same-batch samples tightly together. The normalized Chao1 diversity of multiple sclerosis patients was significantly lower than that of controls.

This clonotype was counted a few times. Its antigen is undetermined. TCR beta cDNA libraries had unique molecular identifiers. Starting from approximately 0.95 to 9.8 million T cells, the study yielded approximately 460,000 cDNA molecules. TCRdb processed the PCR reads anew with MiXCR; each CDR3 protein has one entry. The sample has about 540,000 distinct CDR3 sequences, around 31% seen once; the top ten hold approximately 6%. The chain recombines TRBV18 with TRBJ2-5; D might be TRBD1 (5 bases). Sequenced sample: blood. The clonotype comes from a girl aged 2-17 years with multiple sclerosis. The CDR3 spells CASSPGRAQETQYF. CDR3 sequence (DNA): TGTGCCAGCTCACCGGGCAGGGCCCAAGAGACCCAGTACTTC.